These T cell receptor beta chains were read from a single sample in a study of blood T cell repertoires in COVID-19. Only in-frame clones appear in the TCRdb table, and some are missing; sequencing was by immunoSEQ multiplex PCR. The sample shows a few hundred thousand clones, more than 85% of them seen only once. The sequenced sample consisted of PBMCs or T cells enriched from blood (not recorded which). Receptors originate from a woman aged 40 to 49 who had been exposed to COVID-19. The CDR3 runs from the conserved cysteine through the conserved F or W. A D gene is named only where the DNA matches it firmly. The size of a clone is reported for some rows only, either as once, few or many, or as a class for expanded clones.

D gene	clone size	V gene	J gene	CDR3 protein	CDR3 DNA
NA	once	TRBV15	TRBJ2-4	CASGFHGAKNIQYF	TGTGCCAGCGGTTTCCATGGGGCCAAAAACATTCAGTACTTC
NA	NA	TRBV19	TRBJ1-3	CASSSAAGNTIYF	TGTGCCAGTAGTTCGGCGGCGGGAAACACCATATATTTT
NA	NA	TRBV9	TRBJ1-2	CASSVDQGSGTGYTF	TGTGCCAGCAGCGTAGATCAGGGGTCGGGAACTGGCTACACCTTC
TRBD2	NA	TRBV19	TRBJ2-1	CASSRLAGADEQFF	TGTGCCAGTAGTCGACTAGCGGGGGCGGATGAGCAGTTCTTC
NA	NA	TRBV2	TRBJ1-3	CAGSSRGTGNTIYF	TGTGCCGGCAGCTCCAGGGGTACAGGAAACACCATATATTTT
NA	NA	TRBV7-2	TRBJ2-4	CASGQGGNIQYF	TGTGCCAGCGGGCAGGGCGGAAACATTCAGTACTTC
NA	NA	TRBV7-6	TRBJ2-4	CASSPKPPDSDTIKNIQYF	TGTGCCAGCAGCCCCAAACCCCCCGACAGCGATACTATCAAAAACATTCAGTACTTC
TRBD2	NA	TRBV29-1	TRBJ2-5	CSVSGTSGGQETQYF	TGCAGCGTTTCAGGGACTAGCGGGGGGCAAGAGACCCAGTACTTC
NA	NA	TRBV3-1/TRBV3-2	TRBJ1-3	CASSLDSYSGNTIYF	TGTGCCAGCAGCCTCGACAGCTACTCTGGAAACACCATATATTTT
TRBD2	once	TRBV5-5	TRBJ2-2	CASSPGLAGTGELFF	TGTGCCAGCAGCCCCGGACTAGCGGGCACCGGGGAGCTGTTTTTT
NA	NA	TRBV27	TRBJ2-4	CASSLGPERNIQYF	TGTGCCAGCAGTTTAGGGCCCGAAAGAAACATTCAGTACTTC
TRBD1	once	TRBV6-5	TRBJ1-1	CASTTGGLNTEAFF	TGTGCCAGTACAACAGGGGGCTTGAACACTGAAGCTTTCTTT
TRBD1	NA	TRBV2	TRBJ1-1	CASMLTGGVTEAFF	TGTGCCAGTATGCTGACAGGGGGCGTGACTGAAGCTTTCTTT
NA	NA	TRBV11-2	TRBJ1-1	CASPAGPNTEAFF	TGTGCCAGCCCTGCGGGACCGAACACTGAAGCTTTCTTT
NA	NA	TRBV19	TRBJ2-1	CASKRTTNPYNEQFF	TGTGCCAGTAAACGGACTACCAATCCCTACAATGAGCAGTTCTTC
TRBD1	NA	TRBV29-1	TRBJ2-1	CSVGDQDRGSHNEQFF	TGCAGCGTTGGGGACCAAGACAGGGGGAGCCACAATGAGCAGTTCTTC
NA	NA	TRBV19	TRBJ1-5	CASSLRQGNQPQHF	TGTGCCAGTAGCCTCAGACAGGGCAATCAGCCCCAGCATTTT
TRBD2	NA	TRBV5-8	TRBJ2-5	CASSLAGGGPKTQYF	TGTGCCAGCAGCTTGGCTGGCGGGGGGCCAAAGACCCAGTACTTC
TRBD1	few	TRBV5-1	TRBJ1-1	CASSFGQGVAEAFF	TGCGCCAGCAGCTTCGGACAGGGGGTCGCTGAAGCTTTCTTT
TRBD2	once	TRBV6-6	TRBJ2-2	CASNLAGGVGELFF	TGTGCCAGCAACTTAGCGGGAGGCGTCGGGGAGCTGTTTTTT
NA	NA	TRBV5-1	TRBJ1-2	CASSSQGGNYGYTF	TGCGCCAGCAGCTCTCAGGGAGGCAACTATGGCTACACCTTC
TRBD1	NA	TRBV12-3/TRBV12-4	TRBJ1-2	CASSHRGGEGYTF	TGTGCCAGCAGTCACAGGGGCGGGGAGGGCTACACCTTC
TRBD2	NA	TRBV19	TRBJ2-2	CASIDRGTSGRTGELFF	TGTGCCAGTATTGATCGCGGGACTAGCGGGCGCACCGGGGAGCTGTTTTTT
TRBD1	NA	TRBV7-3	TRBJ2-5	CASSSAGTGQETQYF	TGTGCCAGCAGCTCCGCCGGGACAGGCCAAGAGACCCAGTACTTC
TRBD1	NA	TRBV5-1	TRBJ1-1	CASSSGDRARLAFF	TGCGCCAGCAGCTCTGGGGACAGGGCCCGCTTGGCTTTCTTT
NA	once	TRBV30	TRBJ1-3	CAWSVRGGNTIYF	TGTGCCTGGAGTGTTAGGGGTGGAAACACCATATATTTT
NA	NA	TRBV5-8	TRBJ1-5	CASSRTVSSNQPQHF	TGTGCCAGCAGCCGGACAGTCAGTAGCAATCAGCCCCAGCATTTT
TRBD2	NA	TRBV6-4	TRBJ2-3	CASSPQAGGPIDTQYF	TGTGCCAGCAGCCCACAAGCGGGAGGCCCAATAGATACGCAGTATTTT
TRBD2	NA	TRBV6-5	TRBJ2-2	CASSRLAGVSGELFF	TGTGCCAGCAGCCGACTAGCGGGGGTCTCCGGGGAGCTGTTTTTT
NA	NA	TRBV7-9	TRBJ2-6	CASSLPANAGANVLTF	TGTGCCAGCAGCTTACCAGCGAACGCTGGGGCCAACGTCCTGACTTTC
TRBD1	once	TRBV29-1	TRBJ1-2	CSDRQGSYGYTF	TGCAGCGACCGACAGGGATCCTATGGCTACACCTTC
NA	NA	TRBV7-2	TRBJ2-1	CASSWDTSSYNEQFF	TGTGCCAGCAGCTGGGACACGAGCTCCTACAATGAGCAGTTCTTC
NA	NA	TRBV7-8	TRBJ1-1	CASSPTMTEAFF	TGTGCCAGCAGCCCAACAATGACTGAAGCTTTCTTT
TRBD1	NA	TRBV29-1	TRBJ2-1	CSVVRGHGDEQFF	TGCAGCGTTGTAAGGGGGCACGGGGATGAGCAGTTCTTC